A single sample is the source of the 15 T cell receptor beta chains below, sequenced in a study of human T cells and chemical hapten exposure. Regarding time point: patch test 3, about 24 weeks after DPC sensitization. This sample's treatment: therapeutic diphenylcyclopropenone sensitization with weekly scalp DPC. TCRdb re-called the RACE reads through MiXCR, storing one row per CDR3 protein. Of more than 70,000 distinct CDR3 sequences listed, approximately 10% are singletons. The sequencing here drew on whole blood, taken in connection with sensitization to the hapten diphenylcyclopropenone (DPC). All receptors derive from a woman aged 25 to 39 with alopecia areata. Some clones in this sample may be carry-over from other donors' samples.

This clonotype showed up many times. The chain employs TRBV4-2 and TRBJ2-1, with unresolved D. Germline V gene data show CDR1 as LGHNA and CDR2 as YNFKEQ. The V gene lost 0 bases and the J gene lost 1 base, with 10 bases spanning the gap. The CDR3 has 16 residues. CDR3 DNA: TGTGCCAGCAGCCAAGATCACCAATTTTCCTACAATGAGCAGTTCTTC. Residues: CASSQDHQFSYNEQFF.

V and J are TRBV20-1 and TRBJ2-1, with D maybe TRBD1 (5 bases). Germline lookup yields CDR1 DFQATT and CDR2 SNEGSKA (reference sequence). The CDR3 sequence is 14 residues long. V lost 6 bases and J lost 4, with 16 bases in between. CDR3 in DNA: TGCAGTGCCGCCACAGGTTACCTTTACAATGAGCAGTTCTTC. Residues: CSAATGYLYNEQFF.

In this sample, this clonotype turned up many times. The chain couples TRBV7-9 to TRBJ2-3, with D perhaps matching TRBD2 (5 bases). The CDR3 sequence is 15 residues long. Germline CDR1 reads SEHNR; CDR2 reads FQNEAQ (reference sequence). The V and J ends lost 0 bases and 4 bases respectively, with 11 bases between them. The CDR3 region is CASSLAGVSADTQYF. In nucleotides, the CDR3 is TGTGCCAGCAGCTTAGCGGGAGTGAGCGCAGATACGCAGTATTTT.

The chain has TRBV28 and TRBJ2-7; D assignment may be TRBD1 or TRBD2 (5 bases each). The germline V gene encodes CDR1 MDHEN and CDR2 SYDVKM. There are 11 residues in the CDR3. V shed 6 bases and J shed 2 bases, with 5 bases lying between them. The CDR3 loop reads CASRGAYEQYV. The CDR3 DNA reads TGTGCCAGCAGGGGGGCCTACGAGCAGTACGTC.

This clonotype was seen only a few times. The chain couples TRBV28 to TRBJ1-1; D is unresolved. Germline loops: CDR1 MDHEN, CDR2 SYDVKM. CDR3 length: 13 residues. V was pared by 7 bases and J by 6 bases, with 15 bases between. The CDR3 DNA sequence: TGTGCCAGCACCCCCCATTCCCCGCCTGAAGCTTTCTTT. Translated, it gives CASTPHSPPEAFF.

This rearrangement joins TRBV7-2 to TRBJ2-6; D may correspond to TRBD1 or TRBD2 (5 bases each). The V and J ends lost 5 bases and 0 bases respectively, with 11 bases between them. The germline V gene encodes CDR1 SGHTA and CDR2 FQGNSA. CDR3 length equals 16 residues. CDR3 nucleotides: TGTGCCAGCAGCCGGGACGGAAACTCTGGGGCCAACGTCCTGACTTTC. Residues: CASSRDGNSGANVLTF.

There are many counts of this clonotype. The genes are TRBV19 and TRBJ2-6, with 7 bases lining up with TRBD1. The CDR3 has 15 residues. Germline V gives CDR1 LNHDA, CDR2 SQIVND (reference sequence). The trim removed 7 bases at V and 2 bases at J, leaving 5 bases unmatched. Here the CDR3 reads CASTRGHPGANVLTF. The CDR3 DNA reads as TGTGCCAGTACAAGGGGGCACCCTGGGGCCAACGTCCTGACTTTC. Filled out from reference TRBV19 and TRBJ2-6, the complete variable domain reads DGGITQSPKYLFRKEGQNVTLSCEQNLNHDAMYWYRQDPGQGLRLIYYSQIVNDFQKGDIAEGYSVSREKKESFPLTVTSAQKNPTAFYLCASTRGHPGANVLTFGAGSRLTVL.

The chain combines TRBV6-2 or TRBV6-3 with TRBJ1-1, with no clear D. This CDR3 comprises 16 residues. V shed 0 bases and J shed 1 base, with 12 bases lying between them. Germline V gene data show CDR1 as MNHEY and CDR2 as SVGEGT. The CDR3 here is CASSYSFPRWNTEAFF. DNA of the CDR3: TGTGCCAGCAGTTACTCATTTCCCCGATGGAACACTGAAGCTTTCTTT.

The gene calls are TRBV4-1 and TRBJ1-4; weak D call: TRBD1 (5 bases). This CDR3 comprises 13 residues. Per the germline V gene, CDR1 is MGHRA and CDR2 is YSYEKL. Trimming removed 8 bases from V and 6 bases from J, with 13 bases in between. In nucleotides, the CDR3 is TGCGCCAGCTGGGGCCGAAGGGATGAAAAACTGTTTTTT. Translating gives CASWGRRDEKLFF.

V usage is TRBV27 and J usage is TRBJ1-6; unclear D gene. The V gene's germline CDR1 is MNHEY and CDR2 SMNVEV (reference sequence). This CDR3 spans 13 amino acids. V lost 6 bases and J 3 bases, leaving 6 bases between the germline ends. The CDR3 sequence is CASRVDYNSPLHF. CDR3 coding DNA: TGTGCCAGCAGGGTAGACTATAATTCACCCCTCCACTTT.

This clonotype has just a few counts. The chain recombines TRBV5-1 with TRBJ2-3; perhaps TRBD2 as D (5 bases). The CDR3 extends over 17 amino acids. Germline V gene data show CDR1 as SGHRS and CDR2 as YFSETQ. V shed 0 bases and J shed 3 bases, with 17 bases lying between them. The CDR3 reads CASSLESRNRGTDTQYF. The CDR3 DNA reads TGCGCCAGCAGCTTGGAATCCCGGAATAGAGGGACAGATACGCAGTATTTT.

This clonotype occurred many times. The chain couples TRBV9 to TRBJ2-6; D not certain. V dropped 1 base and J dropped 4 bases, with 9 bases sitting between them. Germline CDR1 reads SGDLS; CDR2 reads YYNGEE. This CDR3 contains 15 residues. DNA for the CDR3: TGTGCCAGCAGCGTACGAAGGGCCGGGGCCAACGTCCTGACTTTC. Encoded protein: CASSVRRAGANVLTF.

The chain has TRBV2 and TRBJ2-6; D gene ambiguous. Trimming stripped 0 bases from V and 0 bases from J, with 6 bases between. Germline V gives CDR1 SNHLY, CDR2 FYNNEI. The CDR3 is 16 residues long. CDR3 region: CASSEARISGANVLTF. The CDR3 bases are TGTGCCAGCAGTGAAGCGCGGATCTCTGGGGCCAACGTCCTGACTTTC. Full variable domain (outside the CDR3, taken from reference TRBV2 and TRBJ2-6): EPEVTQTPSHQVTQMGQEVILRCVPISNHLYFYWYRQILGQKVEFLVSFYNNEISEKSEIFDDQFSVERPDGSNFTLKIRSTKLEDSAMYFCASSEARISGANVLTFGAGSRLTVL.

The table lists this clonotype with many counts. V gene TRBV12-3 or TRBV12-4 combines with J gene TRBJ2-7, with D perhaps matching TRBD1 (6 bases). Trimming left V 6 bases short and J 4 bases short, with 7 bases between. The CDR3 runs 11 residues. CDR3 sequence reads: CASRGAYEQYF. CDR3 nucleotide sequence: TGTGCCAGCAGGGGGGCGTACGAGCAGTACTTC.

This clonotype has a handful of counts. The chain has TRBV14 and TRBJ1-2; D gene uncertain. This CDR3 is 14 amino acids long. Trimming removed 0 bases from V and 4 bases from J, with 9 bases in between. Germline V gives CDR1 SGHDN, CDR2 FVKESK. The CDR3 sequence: CASSQDWAVYGYTF. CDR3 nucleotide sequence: TGTGCCAGCAGCCAAGACTGGGCAGTCTATGGCTACACCTTC.